The entry below gives a single TCR beta chain sequence along with its context. An end of the junction differs from the germline gene, which may be a read error. The length of the CDR3 is 14 residues. Germline CDR1 reads ENHRY; CDR2 reads SYGVKD. This entry belongs to a study of CD8+CD57+ T cells in acquired aplastic anemia. About the research overall: Mean DNA quantity obtained from sorted CD4+ and CD8+ cells was 3 to 4 ug.

Using genomic DNA as the template, TCR beta VDJ and CDR3 profiling was carried out. TCRdb recomputed calls from the reads with MiXCR, one row per CDR3 protein. The sample includes about 180,000 distinct CDR3 sequences, approximately 49% seen only once; the top ten take 2.5% to 3.5%. This receptor was identified in a human donor in good health. The chain uses TRBV10-3 and TRBJ2-1; possibly TRBD2 for D (7 bases). The sequenced sample consisted of sorted CD4+, CD8+, or CD8+CD57+ T cells (not recorded which) from PBMCs. The CDR3 coding sequence is TGTGCCACCAGTGGCGGGGGCCAATACAATGAGCAGTTCTTC. Its translation: CATSGGGQYNEQFF.